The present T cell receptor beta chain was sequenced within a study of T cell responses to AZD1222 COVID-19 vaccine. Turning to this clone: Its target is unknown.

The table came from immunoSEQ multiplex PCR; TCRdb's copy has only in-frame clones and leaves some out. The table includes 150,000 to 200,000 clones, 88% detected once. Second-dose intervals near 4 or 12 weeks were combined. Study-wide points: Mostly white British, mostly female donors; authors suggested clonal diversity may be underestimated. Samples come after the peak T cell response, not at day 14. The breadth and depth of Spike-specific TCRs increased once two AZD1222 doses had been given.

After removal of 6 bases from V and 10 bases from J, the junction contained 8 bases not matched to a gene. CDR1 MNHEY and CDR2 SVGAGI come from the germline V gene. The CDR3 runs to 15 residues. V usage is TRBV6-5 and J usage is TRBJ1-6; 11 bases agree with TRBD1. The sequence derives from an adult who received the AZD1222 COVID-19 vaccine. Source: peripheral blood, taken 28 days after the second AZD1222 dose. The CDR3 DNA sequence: TGTGCCAGCAGCTCGGGACAGGGGGGGAAATCACCCCTCCACTTT. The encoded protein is CASSSGQGGKSPLHF.